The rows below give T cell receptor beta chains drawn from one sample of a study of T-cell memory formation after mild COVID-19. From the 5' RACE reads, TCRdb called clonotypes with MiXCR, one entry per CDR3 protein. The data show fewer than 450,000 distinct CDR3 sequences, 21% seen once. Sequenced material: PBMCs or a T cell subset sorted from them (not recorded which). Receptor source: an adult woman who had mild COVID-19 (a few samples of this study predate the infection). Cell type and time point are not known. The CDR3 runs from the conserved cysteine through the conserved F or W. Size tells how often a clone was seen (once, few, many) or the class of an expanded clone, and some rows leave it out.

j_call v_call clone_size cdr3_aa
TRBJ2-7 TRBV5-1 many CASSLAGSREQYF
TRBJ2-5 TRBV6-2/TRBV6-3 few CASTNSETQYF
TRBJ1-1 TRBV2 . CATIAQGRTRAFF
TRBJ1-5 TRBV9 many CASSVGPGAQPQHF
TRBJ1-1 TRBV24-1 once CATRGPTEAFF
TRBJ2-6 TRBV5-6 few CASSLKNSGANVLTF
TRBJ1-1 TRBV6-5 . CASSYSEAGTEAFF
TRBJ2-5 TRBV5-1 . CASSPTSPGETQYF
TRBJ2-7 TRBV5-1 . CASSLELAGAPGEQYF
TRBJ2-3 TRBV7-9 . CASSFDRGTDTQYF
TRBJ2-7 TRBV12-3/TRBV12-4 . CASRLGLAGEQYF
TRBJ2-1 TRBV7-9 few CASSLLLNEQFF
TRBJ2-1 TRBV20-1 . CSASSGSLRNEQFF
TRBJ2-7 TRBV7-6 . CASSLADGGAYEQYF
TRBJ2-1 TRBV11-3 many CASSLGLAGVDYNEQFF
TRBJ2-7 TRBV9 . CASSVGLAPSYEQYF
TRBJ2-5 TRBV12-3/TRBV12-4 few CASSFGLAGGPAETQYF
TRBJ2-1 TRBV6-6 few CASSYPAELAPWGHEQFF
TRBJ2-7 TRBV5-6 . CASSSGRAEQYF
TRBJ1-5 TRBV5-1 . CASSLRDPKRQPQHF
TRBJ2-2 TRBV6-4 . CASKRTSGSSGELFF
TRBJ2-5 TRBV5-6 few CASSPGWSDETQYF
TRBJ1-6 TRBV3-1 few CASSQASGRNSPLHF
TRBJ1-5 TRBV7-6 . CASSQGMSNQPQHF
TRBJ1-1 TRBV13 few CASSLGGGRGGTEAFF
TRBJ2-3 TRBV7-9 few CASSFGGFSTDTQYF
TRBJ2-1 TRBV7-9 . CASTTADVEQFF
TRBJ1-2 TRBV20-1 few CSAQGNYGYTF
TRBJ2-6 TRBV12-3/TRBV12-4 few CASRADRGRFSGANVLTF
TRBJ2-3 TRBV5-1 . CASSAGADTQYF
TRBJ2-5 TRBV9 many CASSVGVQQETQYF
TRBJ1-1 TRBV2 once CASSITTGGGTEAFF
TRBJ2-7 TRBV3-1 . CASSHESLGDNEQYF
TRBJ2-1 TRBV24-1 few CATSDYGLFNEQFF
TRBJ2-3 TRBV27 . CASSLYGVYTQYF
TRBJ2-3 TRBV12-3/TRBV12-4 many CASSRSTNTDTQYF
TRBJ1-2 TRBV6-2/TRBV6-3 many CASSYTGHASGYTF
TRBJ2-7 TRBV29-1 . CSVEAGGGYSYEQYF
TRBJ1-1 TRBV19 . CASRQGAGEAFF
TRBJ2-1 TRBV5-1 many CASSLDGRRNEQFF
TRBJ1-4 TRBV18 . CASSPLRGVSEKLFF
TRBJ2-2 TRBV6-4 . CASSEAGNGELFF
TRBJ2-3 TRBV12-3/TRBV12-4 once CASSTTGAADTQYF
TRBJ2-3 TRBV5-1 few CASSPGLAGGSRTDTQYF
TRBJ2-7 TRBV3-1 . CASSQGLAGGLYEQYF
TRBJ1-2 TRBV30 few CASLDRDSYGYTF
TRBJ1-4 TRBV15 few CATSLRKYNEKLFF